This T cell receptor (beta chain) was recorded in a study of lymphopenia after photon versus proton radiotherapy. Study-wide points: Proton therapy kept repertoires fairly stable, unlike photons, which gained effector/memory cells. After lymphocyte nadir, photon-treated repertoires showed oligoclonal expansion, especially CD8+ Temra.

Germline loops: CDR1 MGHDK, CDR2 SYGVNS. V shed 4 bases, J shed 6 bases, and the junction held 7 bases outside the gene matches. The CDR3 consists of 14 residues. Concerning this clone itself: Antigen specificity is unknown.

Assay used: immunoSEQ multiplex PCR; TCRdb lists only in-frame clones, some missing. The table lists roughly 65,000 clones, approximately 90% of them singletons. This chain links TRBV25-1 with TRBJ2-7; 9 nucleotides line up with TRBD1. The sequence was obtained from a woman in her seventies with pancreatic cancer. Sequences were derived from peripheral blood, sampled from a patient treated with photon-based radiotherapy. The CDR3 DNA reads as TGTGCCAGCAGTGGACAACAGGGGGCTCGCGAGCAGTACTTC. It yields the protein CASSGQQGAREQYF.